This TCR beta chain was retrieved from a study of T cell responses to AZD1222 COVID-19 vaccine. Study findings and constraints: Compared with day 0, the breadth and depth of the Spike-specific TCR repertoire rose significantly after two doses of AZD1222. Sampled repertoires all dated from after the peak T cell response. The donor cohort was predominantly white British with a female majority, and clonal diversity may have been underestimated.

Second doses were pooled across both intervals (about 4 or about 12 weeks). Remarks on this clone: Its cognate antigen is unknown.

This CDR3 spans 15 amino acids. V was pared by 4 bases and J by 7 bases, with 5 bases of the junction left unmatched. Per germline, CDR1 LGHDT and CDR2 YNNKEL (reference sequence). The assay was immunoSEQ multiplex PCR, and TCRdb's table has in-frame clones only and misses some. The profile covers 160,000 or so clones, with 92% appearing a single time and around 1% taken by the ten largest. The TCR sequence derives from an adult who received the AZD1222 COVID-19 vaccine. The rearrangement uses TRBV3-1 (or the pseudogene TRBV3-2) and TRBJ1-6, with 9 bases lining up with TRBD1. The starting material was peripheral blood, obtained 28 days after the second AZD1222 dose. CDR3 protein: CASSPAGTGNSPLHF. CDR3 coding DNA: TGTGCCAGCAGCCCAGCCGGGACAGGGAATTCACCCCTCCACTTT.